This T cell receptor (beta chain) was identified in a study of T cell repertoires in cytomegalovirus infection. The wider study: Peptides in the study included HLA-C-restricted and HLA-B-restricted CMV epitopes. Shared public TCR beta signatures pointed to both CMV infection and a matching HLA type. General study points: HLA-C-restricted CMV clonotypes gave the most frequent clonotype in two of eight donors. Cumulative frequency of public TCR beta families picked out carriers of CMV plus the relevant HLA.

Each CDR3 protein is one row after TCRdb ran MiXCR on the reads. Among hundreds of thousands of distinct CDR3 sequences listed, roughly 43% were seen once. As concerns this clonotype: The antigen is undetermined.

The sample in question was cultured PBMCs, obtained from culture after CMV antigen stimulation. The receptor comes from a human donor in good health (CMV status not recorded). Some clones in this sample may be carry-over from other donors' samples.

The CDR3 bases are TGCAGCGTTGAAGATCCTCGGACGGGGAACACTGAAGCTTTCTTT. Its translation: CSVEDPRTGNTEAFF. J is TRBJ1-1 and V is TRBV29-1; D is ambiguous. V lost 0 bases, J lost 1 base, and 12 bases lay in between. Germline V lookup: CDR1 SQVTM, CDR2 ANQGSEA. CDR3 length equals 15 residues.